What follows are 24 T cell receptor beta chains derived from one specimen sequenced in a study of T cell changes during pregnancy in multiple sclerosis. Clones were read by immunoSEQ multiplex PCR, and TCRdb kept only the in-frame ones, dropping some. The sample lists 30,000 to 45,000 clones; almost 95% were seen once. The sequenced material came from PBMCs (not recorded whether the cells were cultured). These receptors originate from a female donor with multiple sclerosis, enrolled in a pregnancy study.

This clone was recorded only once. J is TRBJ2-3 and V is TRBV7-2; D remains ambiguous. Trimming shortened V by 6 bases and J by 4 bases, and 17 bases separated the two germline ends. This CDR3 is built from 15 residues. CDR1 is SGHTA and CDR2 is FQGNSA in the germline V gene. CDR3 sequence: CASSKTSRTADTQYF. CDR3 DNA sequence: TGTGCCAGCAGTAAGACGAGCAGGACCGCAGATACGCAGTATTTT.

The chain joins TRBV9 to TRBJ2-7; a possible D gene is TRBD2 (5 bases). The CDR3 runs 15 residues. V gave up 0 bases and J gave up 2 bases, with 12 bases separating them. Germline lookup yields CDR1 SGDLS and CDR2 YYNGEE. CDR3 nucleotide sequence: TGTGCCAGCAGCGTAGGAGTGGACTCAGCCTACGAGCAGTACTTC. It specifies CASSVGVDSAYEQYF.

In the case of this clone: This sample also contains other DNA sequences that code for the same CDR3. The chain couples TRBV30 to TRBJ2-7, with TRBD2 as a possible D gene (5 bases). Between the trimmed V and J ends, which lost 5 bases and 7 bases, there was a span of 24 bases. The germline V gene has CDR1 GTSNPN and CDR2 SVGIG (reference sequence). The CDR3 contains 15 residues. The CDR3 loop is CAWGKLAGGPGEQYF. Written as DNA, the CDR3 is TGTGCCTGGGGGAAACTCGCGGGCGGGCCGGGGGAGCAGTACTTC.

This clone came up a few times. The CDR3 reads CASSQERASGETQYF. The DNA for the CDR3 is TGCGCCAGCAGCCAAGAAAGGGCCAGCGGAGAGACCCAGTACTTC. The V and J genes are TRBV4-3 and TRBJ2-5; TRBD2 is a possible D gene (5 bases). Per germline, CDR1 LGHNA and CDR2 YSLEER. There are 15 residues in the CDR3. V lost 0 bases, J lost 4 bases, and 12 bases lay in between.

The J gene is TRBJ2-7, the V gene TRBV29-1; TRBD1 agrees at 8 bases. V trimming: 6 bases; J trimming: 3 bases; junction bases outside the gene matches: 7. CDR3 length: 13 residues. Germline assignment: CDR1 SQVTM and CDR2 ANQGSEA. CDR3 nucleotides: TGCAGCGTCTTCGGACAGGGAGGCTACGAGCAGTACTTC. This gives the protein CSVFGQGGYEQYF.

The CDR3 spells CASSSGTGLYEQYF. CDR3 sequence (DNA): TGTGCCAGTTCATCCGGGACAGGACTCTACGAGCAGTACTTC. The J gene is TRBJ2-7, the V gene TRBV19; TRBD1 matches 8 bases. The trim removed 8 bases at V and 3 bases at J, leaving 9 bases unmatched. Germline loops: CDR1 LNHDA, CDR2 SQIVND (reference sequence). This CDR3 region has 14 residues. Looking up the rest from reference TRBV19 and TRBJ2-7 gives the full variable domain: DGGITQSPKYLFRKEGQNVTLSCEQNLNHDAMYWYRQDPGQGLRLIYYSQIVNDFQKGDIAEGYSVSREKKESFPLTVTSAQKNPTAFYLCASSSGTGLYEQYFGPGTRLTVT.

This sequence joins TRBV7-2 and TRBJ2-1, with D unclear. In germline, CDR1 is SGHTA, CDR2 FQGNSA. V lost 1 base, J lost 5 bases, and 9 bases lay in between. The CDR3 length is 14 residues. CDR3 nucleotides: TGTGCCAGCAGCTTAGACCGGATCGACAATGAGCAGTTCTTC. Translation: CASSLDRIDNEQFF.

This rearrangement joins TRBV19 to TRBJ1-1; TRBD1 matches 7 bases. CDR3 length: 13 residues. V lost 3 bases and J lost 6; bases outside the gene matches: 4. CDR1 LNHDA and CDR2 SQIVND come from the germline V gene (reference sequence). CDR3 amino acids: CASSMSGTAEAFF. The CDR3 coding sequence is TGTGCCAGTAGTATGAGCGGGACAGCTGAAGCTTTCTTT.

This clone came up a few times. The CDR3 spells CASGYSLNTEAFF. The DNA of the CDR3 is TGTGCCAGTGGGTACAGCTTGAACACTGAAGCTTTCTTT. V and J are TRBV19 and TRBJ1-1; D unresolved. Germline CDR1 is LNHDA and CDR2 is SQIVND (reference sequence). The CDR3 covers 13 residues. Between the trimmed V and J ends, which lost 8 bases and 0 bases, there was a span of 10 bases.

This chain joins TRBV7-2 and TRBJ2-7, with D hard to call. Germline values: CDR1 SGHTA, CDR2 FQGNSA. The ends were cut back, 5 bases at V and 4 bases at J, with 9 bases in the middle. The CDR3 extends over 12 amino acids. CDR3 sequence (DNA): TGTGCCAGCAGCGCCATCAAGTACGAGCAGTACTTC. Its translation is CASSAIKYEQYF. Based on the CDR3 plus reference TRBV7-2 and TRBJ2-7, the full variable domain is GAGVSQSPSNKVTEKGKDVELRCDPISGHTALYWYRQSLGQGLEFLIYFQGNSAPDKSGLPSDRFSAERTGGSVSTLTIQRTQQEDSAVYLCASSAIKYEQYFGPGTRLTVT.

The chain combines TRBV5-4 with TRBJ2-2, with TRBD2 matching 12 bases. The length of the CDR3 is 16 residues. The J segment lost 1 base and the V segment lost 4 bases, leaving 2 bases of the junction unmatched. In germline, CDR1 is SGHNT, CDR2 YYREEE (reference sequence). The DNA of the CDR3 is TGTGCCAGCAGCATGGGACTAGCGGGGAACACCGGGGAGCTGTTTTTT. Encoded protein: CASSMGLAGNTGELFF.

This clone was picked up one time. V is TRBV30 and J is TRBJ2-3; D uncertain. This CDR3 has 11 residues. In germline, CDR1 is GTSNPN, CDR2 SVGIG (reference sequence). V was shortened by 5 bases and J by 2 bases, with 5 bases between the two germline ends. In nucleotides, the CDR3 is TGTGCCTGGCGGATCACAGATACGCAGTATTTT. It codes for CAWRITDTQYF.

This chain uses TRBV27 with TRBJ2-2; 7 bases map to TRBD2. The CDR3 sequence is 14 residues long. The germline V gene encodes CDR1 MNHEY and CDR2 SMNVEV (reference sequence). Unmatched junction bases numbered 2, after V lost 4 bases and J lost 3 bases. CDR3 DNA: TGTGCCAGCAGTTACCTAGCGGACACCGGGGAGCTGTTTTTT. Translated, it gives CASSYLADTGELFF.

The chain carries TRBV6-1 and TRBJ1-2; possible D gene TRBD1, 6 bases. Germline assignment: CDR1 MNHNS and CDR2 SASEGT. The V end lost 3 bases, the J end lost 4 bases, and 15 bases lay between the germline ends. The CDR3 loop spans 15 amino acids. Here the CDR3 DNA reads TGTGCCAGCAGTGATAGGCCGGGACATGCCTATGGCTACACCTTC. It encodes CASSDRPGHAYGYTF.

The CDR3, as DNA: TGTGCCAGCAGCTTGGCGCTATACAATGAGCAGTTCTTC. Translated, it gives CASSLALYNEQFF. The chain uses TRBV5-6 and TRBJ2-1; D not resolved. Trimming pared 0 bases from V and 4 bases from J, leaving 5 bases between. The CDR3 has 13 amino acids. Per the germline V gene, CDR1 is SGHDT and CDR2 is YYEEEE.

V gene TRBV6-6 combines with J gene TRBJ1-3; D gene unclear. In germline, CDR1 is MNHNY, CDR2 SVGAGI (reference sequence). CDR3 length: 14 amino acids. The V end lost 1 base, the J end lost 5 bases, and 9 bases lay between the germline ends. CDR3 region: CASSYFQIRNTIYF. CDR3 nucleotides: TGTGCCAGCAGTTACTTTCAAATAAGAAACACCATATATTTT.

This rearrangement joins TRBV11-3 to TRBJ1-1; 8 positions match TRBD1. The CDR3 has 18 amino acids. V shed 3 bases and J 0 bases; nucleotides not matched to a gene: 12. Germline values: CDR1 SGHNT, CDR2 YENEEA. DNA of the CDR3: TGTGCCAGCAGCTTTTTCTTGGGGACAGGATTCTTGAACACTGAAGCTTTCTTT. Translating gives CASSFFLGTGFLNTEAFF.

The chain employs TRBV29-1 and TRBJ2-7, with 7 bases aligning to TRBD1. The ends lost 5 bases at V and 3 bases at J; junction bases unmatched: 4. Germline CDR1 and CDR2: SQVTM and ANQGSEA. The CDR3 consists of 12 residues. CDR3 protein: CSVIQGDYEQYF. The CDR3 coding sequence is TGCAGCGTTATCCAGGGGGACTACGAGCAGTACTTC.

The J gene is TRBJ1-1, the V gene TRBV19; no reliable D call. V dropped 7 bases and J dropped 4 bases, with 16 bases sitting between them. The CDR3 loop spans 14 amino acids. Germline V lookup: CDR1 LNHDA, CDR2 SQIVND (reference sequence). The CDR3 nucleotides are TGTGCCAGTAATAAGAGGGAGAGGAGCACTGAAGCTTTCTTT. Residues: CASNKRERSTEAFF. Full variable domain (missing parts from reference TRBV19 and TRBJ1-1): DGGITQSPKYLFRKEGQNVTLSCEQNLNHDAMYWYRQDPGQGLRLIYYSQIVNDFQKGDIAEGYSVSREKKESFPLTVTSAQKNPTAFYLCASNKRERSTEAFFGQGTRLTVV.

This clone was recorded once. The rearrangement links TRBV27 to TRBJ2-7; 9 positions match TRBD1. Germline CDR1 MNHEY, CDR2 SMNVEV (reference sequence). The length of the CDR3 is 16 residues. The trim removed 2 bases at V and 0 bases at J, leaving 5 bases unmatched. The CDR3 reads CASSLQGQGPSYEQYF. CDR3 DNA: TGTGCCAGCAGTTTACAAGGACAGGGGCCCTCCTACGAGCAGTACTTC.

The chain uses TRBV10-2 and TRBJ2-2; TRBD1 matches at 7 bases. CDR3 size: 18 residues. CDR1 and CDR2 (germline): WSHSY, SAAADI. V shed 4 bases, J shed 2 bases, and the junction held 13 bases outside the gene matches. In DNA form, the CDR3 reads TGCGCCAGCAGTGGGCCCTCCATGACAGGGATTAACACCGGGGAGCTGTTTTTT. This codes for CASSGPSMTGINTGELFF.

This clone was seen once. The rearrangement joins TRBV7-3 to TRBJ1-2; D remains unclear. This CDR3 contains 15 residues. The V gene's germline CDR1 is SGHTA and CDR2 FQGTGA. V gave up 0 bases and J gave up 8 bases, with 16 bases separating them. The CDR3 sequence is CASSLTPPEAKGYTF. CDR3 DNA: TGTGCCAGCAGCTTAACGCCCCCCGAGGCTAAGGGCTACACCTTC.

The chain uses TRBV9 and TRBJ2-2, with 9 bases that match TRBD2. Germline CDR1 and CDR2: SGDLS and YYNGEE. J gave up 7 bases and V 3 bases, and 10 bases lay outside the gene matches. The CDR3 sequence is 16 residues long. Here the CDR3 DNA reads TGTGCCAGCAGCGGAAAGCGGGAGGAACGTAACGGGGAGCTGTTTTTT. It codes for CASSGKREERNGELFF.

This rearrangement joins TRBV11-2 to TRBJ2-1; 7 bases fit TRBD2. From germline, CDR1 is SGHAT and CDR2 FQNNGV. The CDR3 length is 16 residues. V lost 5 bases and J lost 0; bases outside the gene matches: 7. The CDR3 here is CASSVTRDYSYNEQFF. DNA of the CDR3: TGTGCCAGCAGCGTAACCCGGGACTACTCCTACAATGAGCAGTTCTTC.